These 20 T cell receptor beta chains came from one sample sequenced in a study of shared T cell receptors in the human thymus. Libraries were prepared by immunoSEQ multiplex PCR; TCRdb keeps only in-frame clonotypes and omits some of them. This table has hundreds of thousands of clones, about 90% appearing once. The sample was also reused in another study, on human thymus T cells.

The source material was thymocytes. These TCRs come from a boy less than two years old with a congenital heart defect.

This chain connects TRBV5-4 to TRBJ2-7; tentative D call: TRBD2 (6 bases). From germline, CDR1 is SGHNT and CDR2 YYREEE (reference sequence). The CDR3 totals 14 residues. Deletions cut 0 bases from V and 3 bases from J, with 10 bases between. The CDR3 here is CASSLAGRDYEQYF. Here the CDR3 DNA reads TGTGCCAGCAGCTTGGCAGGGCGGGACTACGAGCAGTACTTC.

The genes are TRBV5-6 and TRBJ1-5; the match to TRBD1 covers 7 bases. CDR1 and CDR2 from the germline V gene are SGHDT and YYEEEE. The trim removed 1 base at V and 3 bases at J, leaving 7 bases unmatched. The CDR3 is made up of 16 amino acids. CDR3 loop: CASSLSGGTPNQPQHF. CDR3 bases: TGTGCCAGCAGCTTGTCAGGGGGAACCCCCAATCAGCCCCAGCATTTT. Based on the CDR3 plus reference TRBV5-6 and TRBJ1-5, the full variable domain is DAGVTQSPTHLIKTRGQQVTLRCSPKSGHDTVSWYQQALGQGPQFIFQYYEEEERQRGNFPDRFSGHQFPNYSSELNVNALLLGDSALYLCASSLSGGTPNQPQHFGDGTRLSIL.

The CDR3 sequence: CAWGPGQVNYGYTF. CDR3 nucleotides: TGTGCCTGGGGTCCGGGACAGGTTAACTATGGCTACACCTTC. This rearrangement joins TRBV30 to TRBJ1-2; 8 bases match TRBD1. V was clipped by 5 bases and J by 1 base; unmatched bases: 6. The germline gives CDR1 GTSNPN, CDR2 SVGIG (reference sequence). The CDR3 has 14 residues.

V and J are TRBV2 and TRBJ2-7; possible D gene TRBD2, 5 bases. The CDR3 has 15 amino acids. Trimming left V 2 bases short and J 1 base short, with 12 bases between. Per the germline V gene, CDR1 is SNHLY and CDR2 is FYNNEI. The CDR3 reads CASSEKRRRSYEQYF. The CDR3, as DNA: TGTGCCAGCAGTGAAAAGCGGCGGAGATCCTACGAGCAGTACTTC. Based on the CDR3 plus reference TRBV2 and TRBJ2-7, the full variable domain is EPEVTQTPSHQVTQMGQEVILRCVPISNHLYFYWYRQILGQKVEFLVSFYNNEISEKSEIFDDQFSVERPDGSNFTLKIRSTKLEDSAMYFCASSEKRRRSYEQYFGPGTRLTVT.

The chain has TRBV19 and TRBJ2-7, with D perhaps TRBD1 (6 bases). Germline V gives CDR1 LNHDA, CDR2 SQIVND (reference sequence). V dropped 6 bases and J dropped 1 base, with 13 bases sitting between them. The CDR3 is 14 amino acids. The CDR3 loop reads CASSDKGDSYEQYF. In DNA, the CDR3 is TGTGCCAGTAGCGATAAGGGGGATTCCTACGAGCAGTACTTC.

This clone has just one count. The V call is TRBV28, the J call TRBJ2-3; 8 bases align to TRBD2. V was clipped by 6 bases and J by 1 base; unmatched bases: 9. Germline lookup yields CDR1 MDHEN and CDR2 SYDVKM. The CDR3 runs to 16 residues. CDR3: CASRPKSGSRTDTQYF. Here the CDR3 DNA reads TGTGCCAGCAGGCCAAAAAGCGGGAGTCGCACAGATACGCAGTATTTT.

The rearrangement links TRBV4-3 to TRBJ1-2; 11 bases are shared with TRBD1. The CDR3 covers 16 residues. V was clipped by 0 bases and J by 6 bases; unmatched bases: 6. Germline V gene sequence: CDR1 LGHNA, CDR2 YSLEER. The CDR3 reads CASSQDRRTGGNGYTF. The CDR3 DNA reads as TGCGCCAGCAGCCAAGATCGACGGACAGGGGGCAATGGCTACACCTTC.

J is TRBJ2-1 and V is TRBV19; TRBD1 matches at 8 bases. The CDR3 has 15 amino acids. V lost 4 bases and J lost 6; bases outside the gene matches: 8. The germline gives CDR1 LNHDA, CDR2 SQIVND (reference sequence). This CDR3 reads CASSTHRQGINEQFF. The CDR3 nucleotides read TGTGCCAGTAGTACCCACCGACAGGGGATCAATGAGCAGTTCTTC.

V and J are TRBV7-9 and TRBJ2-2, with 8 bases lining up with TRBD2. V shed 2 bases, J shed 2 bases, and the junction held 1 base outside the gene matches. The germline V gene has CDR1 SEHNR and CDR2 FQNEAQ (reference sequence). The CDR3 length is 15 residues. As DNA, the CDR3 is TGTGCCAGCAGCTTAACTAGCGGTAACACCGGGGAGCTGTTTTTT. This encodes CASSLTSGNTGELFF.

The chain couples TRBV5-1 to TRBJ2-5, with D possibly TRBD2 on 7 matching bases. The CDR3 extends over 16 amino acids. The V gene's germline CDR1 is SGHRS and CDR2 YFSETQ. With 0 bases removed from V and 5 bases from J, the gap between germline ends came to 17 bases. CDR3 amino acids: CASSLAGGGARETQYF. The CDR3 coding sequence is TGCGCCAGCAGCTTGGCCGGTGGGGGGGCCAGGGAGACCCAGTACTTC. Complete variable domain (other parts from reference TRBV5-1 and TRBJ2-5): KAGVTQTPRYLIKTRGQQVTLSCSPISGHRSVSWYQQTPGQGLQFLFEYFSETQRNKGNFPGRFSGRQFSNSRSEMNVSTLELGDSALYLCASSLAGGGARETQYFGPGTRLLVL.

The chain links TRBV6-5 to TRBJ2-2, with D perhaps TRBD2 (5 bases). With 4 bases removed from V and 6 bases from J, the gap between germline ends came to 6 bases. This CDR3 comprises 12 residues. In germline, CDR1 is MNHEY, CDR2 SVGAGI. In DNA form, the CDR3 reads TGTGCCAGCAGTTCGAGGGCCGGGGAGCTGTTTTTT. It codes for CASSSRAGELFF.

The rearrangement joins TRBV7-9 to TRBJ2-7; TRBD1 aligns across 7 bases. Germline lookup yields CDR1 SEHNR and CDR2 FQNEAQ (reference sequence). The ends lost 7 bases at V and 2 bases at J; junction bases unmatched: 14. The CDR3 sequence is 16 residues long. CDR3 amino acids: CASTESLRDRPYEQYF. In DNA, the CDR3 is TGTGCCAGCACCGAGAGCCTCCGGGACAGACCCTACGAGCAGTACTTC. Using reference TRBV7-9 and TRBJ2-7 for the parts outside the CDR3, the full variable domain is DTGVSQNPRHKITKRGQNVTFRCDPISEHNRLYWYRQTLGQGPEFLTYFQNEAQLEKSRLLSDRFSAERPKGSFSTLEIQRTEQGDSAMYLCASTESLRDRPYEQYFGPGTRLTVT.

CDR3 bases: TGTGCCAGCAGTTACGCCCACGACAGGGCCTACAATGAGCAGTTCTTC. Translating it yields CASSYAHDRAYNEQFF. The chain recombines TRBV6-5 with TRBJ2-1, with 7 bases identical to TRBD1. Trimming removed 2 bases from V and 2 bases from J; junction bases left unmatched: 6. Looked up from germline, CDR1 is MNHEY and CDR2 is SVGAGI. The CDR3 contains 16 residues.

This chain uses TRBV27 with TRBJ2-1; D perhaps matches TRBD2 (6 bases). The CDR3 loop spans 13 amino acids. CDR1 MNHEY and CDR2 SMNVEV come from the germline V gene (reference sequence). Trimming left V 5 bases short and J 8 bases short, with 13 bases between. In DNA form, the CDR3 reads TGTGCCAGCAGTCCGAGAGCGGGCCATGAGCAGTTCTTC. Protein product: CASSPRAGHEQFF.

This clone appeared a few times. The chain joins TRBV18 to TRBJ1-1; 8 bases are a match to TRBD1. Losses at the gene ends were 2 bases for V and 6 bases for J; bases not matched to a gene: 14. In germline, CDR1 is KGHSH, CDR2 LQKENI. The CDR3 spans 17 residues. CDR3 sequence: CASSPIKGQVGIPEAFF. Written as DNA, the CDR3 is TGTGCCAGCTCACCAATTAAGGGACAGGTTGGGATCCCTGAAGCTTTCTTT.

The rearrangement uses TRBV19 and TRBJ1-5, with unresolved D. V lost 3 bases and J lost 4, with 16 bases in between. CDR1 is LNHDA, CDR2 SQIVND, per germline (reference sequence). The CDR3 is 16 residues long. For the CDR3, the DNA is TGTGCCAGTAGTATGAAGTTCCGGGTTGGGAATCAGCCCCAGCATTTT. Protein product: CASSMKFRVGNQPQHF.

CDR3 protein: CSVEGLATSYEQYF. The CDR3 region has the DNA TGCAGCGTTGAGGGACTAGCAACGTCCTACGAGCAGTACTTC. This chain joins TRBV29-1 and TRBJ2-5; 9 nucleotides agree with TRBD2. The assigned J gene may be wrong: the sequence end matches TRBJ2-7 better. The CDR3 totals 14 residues. CDR1 SQVTM and CDR2 ANQGSEA come from the germline V gene.

The CDR3 loop is CASSFGGTGTLSSFWEQYF. The CDR3 nucleotides are TGTGCCAGCAGCTTTGGGGGGACAGGGACATTATCCTCCTTTTGGGAGCAGTACTTC. This chain connects TRBV7-9 to TRBJ2-7, with TRBD1 identical over 9 bases. Germline V gives CDR1 SEHNR, CDR2 FQNEAQ (reference sequence). The CDR3 has 19 residues. V lost 3 bases to trimming and J lost 7 bases; unmatched junction nucleotides: 22.

The chain is built from TRBV6-4 and TRBJ2-1; 10 bases line up with TRBD1. The V and J ends lost 3 bases and 4 bases, in that order; junction bases with no gene match: 0. CDR3 length: 14 amino acids. CDR1 MRHNA and CDR2 SNTAGT come from the germline V gene. CDR3 sequence (DNA): TGTGCCAGCAGTGAGGGACAGGGGTACAATGAGCAGTTCTTC. This gives the protein CASSEGQGYNEQFF.

The rearrangement links TRBV25-1 to TRBJ1-2; 7 positions agree with TRBD1. V gave up 6 bases and J gave up 5 bases; unmatched junction bases: 6. CDR3 length: 13 amino acids. Germline V CDR1 and CDR2: MGHDK, SYGVNS. The CDR3 DNA is TGTGCCAGCAGGCACGACAGGGAGTATGGCTACACCTTC. Translating gives CASRHDREYGYTF.